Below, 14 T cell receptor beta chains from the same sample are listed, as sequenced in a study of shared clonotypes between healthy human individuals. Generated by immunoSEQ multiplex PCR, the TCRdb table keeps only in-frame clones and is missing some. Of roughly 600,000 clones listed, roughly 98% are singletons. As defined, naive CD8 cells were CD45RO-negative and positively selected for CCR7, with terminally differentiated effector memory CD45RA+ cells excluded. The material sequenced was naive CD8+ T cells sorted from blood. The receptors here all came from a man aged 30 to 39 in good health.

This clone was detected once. The CDR3 loop is CASSKLRGENTEAFF. The CDR3 DNA sequence: TGCGCCAGCAGCAAACTGAGGGGAGAGAACACTGAAGCTTTCTTT. The V and J genes are TRBV5-1 and TRBJ1-1, with D tentatively TRBD1 (5 bases). V lost 4 bases and J lost 1, with 14 bases in between. The germline V gene has CDR1 SGHRS and CDR2 YFSETQ. The CDR3 runs 15 residues.

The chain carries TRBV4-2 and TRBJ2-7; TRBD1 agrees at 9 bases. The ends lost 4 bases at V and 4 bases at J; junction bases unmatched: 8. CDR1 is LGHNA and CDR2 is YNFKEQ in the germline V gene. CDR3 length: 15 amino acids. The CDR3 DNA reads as TGTGCCAGCAGCCCCCTTGGGACAGGGCTGTACGAGCAGTACTTC. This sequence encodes CASSPLGTGLYEQYF.

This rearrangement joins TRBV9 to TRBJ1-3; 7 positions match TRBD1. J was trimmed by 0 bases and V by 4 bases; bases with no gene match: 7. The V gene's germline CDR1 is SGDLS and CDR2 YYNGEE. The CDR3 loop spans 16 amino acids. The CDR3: CASSLTGSSSGNTIYF. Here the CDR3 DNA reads TGTGCCAGCAGCCTGACAGGGTCGAGCTCTGGAAACACCATATATTTT.

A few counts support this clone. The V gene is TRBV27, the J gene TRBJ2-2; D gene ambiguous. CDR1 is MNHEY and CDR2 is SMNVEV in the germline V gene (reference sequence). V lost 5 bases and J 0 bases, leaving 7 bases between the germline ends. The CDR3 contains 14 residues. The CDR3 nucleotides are TGTGCCAGCAGTCCTCTCACGAACACCGGGGAGCTGTTTTTT. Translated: CASSPLTNTGELFF.

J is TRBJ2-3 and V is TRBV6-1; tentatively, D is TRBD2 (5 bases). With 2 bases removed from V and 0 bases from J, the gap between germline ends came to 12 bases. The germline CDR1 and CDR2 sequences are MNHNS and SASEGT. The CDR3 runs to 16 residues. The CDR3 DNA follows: TGTGCCAGCAGTGAAAGTTTATGGACTAGCACAGATACGCAGTATTTT. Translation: CASSESLWTSTDTQYF.

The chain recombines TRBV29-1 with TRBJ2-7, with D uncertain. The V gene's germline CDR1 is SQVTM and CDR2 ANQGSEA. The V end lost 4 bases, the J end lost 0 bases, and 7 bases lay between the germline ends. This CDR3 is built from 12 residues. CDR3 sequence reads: CSVVLLSYEQYF. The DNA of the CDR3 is TGCAGCGTTGTCTTACTCTCCTACGAGCAGTACTTC.

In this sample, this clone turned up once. The CDR3 DNA reads TGTGCCAGCAGCTTAAACACGATCTATGGCTACACCTTC. Its translation: CASSLNTIYGYTF. The gene calls are TRBV7-2 and TRBJ1-2; D not resolved. From germline, CDR1 is SGHTA and CDR2 FQGNSA. Trimming left V 2 bases short and J 4 bases short, with 8 bases between. The CDR3 covers 13 residues.

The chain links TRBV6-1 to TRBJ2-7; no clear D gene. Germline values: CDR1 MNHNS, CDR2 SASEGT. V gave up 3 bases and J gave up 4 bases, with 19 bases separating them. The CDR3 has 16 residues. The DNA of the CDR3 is TGTGCCAGCAGTGACCGTACGCCCGGGCCCTCTTACGAGCAGTACTTC. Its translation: CASSDRTPGPSYEQYF.

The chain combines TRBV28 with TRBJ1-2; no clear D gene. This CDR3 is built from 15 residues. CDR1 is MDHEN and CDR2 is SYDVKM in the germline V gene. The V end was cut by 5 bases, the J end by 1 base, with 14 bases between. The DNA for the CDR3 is TGTGCCAGCAGTCTAAGGGTACAGAGTAACTATGGCTACACCTTC. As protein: CASSLRVQSNYGYTF.

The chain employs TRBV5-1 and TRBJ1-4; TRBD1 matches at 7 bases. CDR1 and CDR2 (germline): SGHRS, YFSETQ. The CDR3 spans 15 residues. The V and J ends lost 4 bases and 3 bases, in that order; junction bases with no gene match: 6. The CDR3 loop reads CASSLGTASNEKLFF. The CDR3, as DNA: TGCGCCAGCAGCCTCGGGACAGCGTCTAATGAAAAACTGTTTTTT.

The CDR3 is CASSLTGTNHLEAFF. The CDR3 region has the DNA TGTGCCAGCAGTTTGACAGGAACCAACCACCTTGAAGCTTTCTTT. This chain links TRBV6-5 with TRBJ1-1; perhaps TRBD1 as D (6 bases). The germline CDR1 and CDR2 sequences are MNHEY and SVGAGI. The CDR3 extends over 15 amino acids. Trimming removed 4 bases from V and 7 bases from J, with 19 bases in between.

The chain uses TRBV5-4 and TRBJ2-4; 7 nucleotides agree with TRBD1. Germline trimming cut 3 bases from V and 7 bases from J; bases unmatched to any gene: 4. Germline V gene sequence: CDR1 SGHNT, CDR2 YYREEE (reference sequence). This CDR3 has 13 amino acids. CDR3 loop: CASSWAGGNIQYF. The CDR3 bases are TGTGCCAGCAGCTGGGCAGGGGGTAACATTCAGTACTTC. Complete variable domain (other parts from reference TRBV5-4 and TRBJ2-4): ETGVTQSPTHLIKTRGQQVTLRCSSQSGHNTVSWYQQALGQGPQFIFQYYREEENGRGNFPPRFSGLQFPNYSSELNVNALELDDSALYLCASSWAGGNIQYFGAGTRLSVL.

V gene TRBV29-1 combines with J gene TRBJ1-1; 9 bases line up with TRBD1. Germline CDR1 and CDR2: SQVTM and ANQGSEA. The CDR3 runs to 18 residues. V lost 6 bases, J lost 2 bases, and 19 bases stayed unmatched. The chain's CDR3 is CSVSGGVKRGQGNTEAFF. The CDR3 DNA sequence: TGCAGCGTCTCCGGGGGGGTAAAAAGGGGACAGGGTAACACTGAAGCTTTCTTT.

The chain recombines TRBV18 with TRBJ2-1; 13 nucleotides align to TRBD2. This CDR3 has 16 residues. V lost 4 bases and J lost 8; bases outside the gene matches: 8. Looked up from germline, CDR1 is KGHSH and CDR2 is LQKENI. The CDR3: CASSRPLAGGPDEQFF. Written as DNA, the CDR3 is TGTGCCAGCTCACGACCACTAGCGGGAGGGCCGGATGAGCAGTTCTTC. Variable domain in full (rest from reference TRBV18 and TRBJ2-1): NAGVMQNPRHLVRRRGQEARLRCSPMKGHSHVYWYRQLPEEGLKFMVYLQKENIIDESGMPKERFSAEFPKEGPSILRIQQVVRGDSAAYFCASSRPLAGGPDEQFFGPGTRLTVL.